This TCR beta chain was found in a study of Ad26.COV2.S vaccination and SARS-CoV-2 variants. Overall study context: Each vaccinee took Ad26.COV2.S intramuscularly, once or twice 56 days apart.

As to treatment: around 19 received Ad26.COV2.S at low or high dose, single or two shots; five or six received placebo; per-sample allocation not given. The investigators took samples on day 63 after the first vaccine or placebo injection. V was shortened by 2 bases and J by 0 bases, with 23 bases between the two germline ends. The CDR3 extends over 20 amino acids. TCRdb's table, derived via immunoSEQ multiplex PCR, lists solely in-frame clones and lacks some. The sample yields around 300,000 clones, 75% to 90% seen once. This clonotype was sampled from a person between 18 and 59 years old who received the Ad26.COV2.S COVID-19 vaccine or a placebo. V usage is TRBV23-1 and J usage is TRBJ1-5; weak D call: TRBD1 (6 bases). TRBV23-1 is assigned to the ORF class and has an uncertain function. Sequencing used peripheral blood, obtained in a trial of Ad26.COV2.S vaccine versus placebo. Here the CDR3 reads CASSQPEAPTGTYSNQPQHF. The CDR3 coding sequence is TGCGCCAGCAGTCAACCCGAAGCACCCACAGGGACCTATAGCAATCAGCCCCAGCATTTT.